These T cell receptor beta chains were read from a single sample in a study of blood T cell repertoires in COVID-19. The method was immunoSEQ multiplex PCR; TCRdb's version includes in-frame clones alone and lacks a portion of them. The repertoire holds 200,000 to 250,000 clones, with nearly 90% as singletons. Sequencing input: PBMCs or T cells enriched from blood (not recorded which). The source of these receptors is a man younger than 45 who had recovered from COVID-19. CDR3s include the opening cysteine and the closing phenylalanine or tryptophan. D genes are given only for firm matches. Expanded clones get a size class; other rows say once, few or many, or leave the size out.

j_gene: TRBJ1-1
abundance: -
d_gene: -
v_gene: TRBV3-1/TRBV3-2
CDR3nt: TGTGCCAGCAGCCAAGTACCCGACAGTGAAGCTTTCTTT
CDR3aa: CASSQVPDSEAFF

j_gene: TRBJ2-7
abundance: -
d_gene: -
v_gene: TRBV7-9
CDR3nt: TGTGCCAGCAGCCCCAATCCCTACGAGCAGTACTTC
CDR3aa: CASSPNPYEQYF

j_gene: TRBJ1-5
abundance: -
d_gene: -
v_gene: TRBV28
CDR3nt: TGTGCCAGCAGTTTGAGTGACAGGTACGGGAACAATCAGCCCCAGCATTTT
CDR3aa: CASSLSDRYGNNQPQHF

j_gene: TRBJ1-2
abundance: -
d_gene: -
v_gene: TRBV5-3
CDR3nt: TGTGCCAGAAGCTCTTTTGACCCAGTCTTGAGGGGCTACACCTTC
CDR3aa: CARSSFDPVLRGYTF

j_gene: TRBJ2-3
abundance: -
d_gene: TRBD2
v_gene: TRBV18
CDR3nt: TGTGCCAGCTCACTCCTGACTAGCGGAGATACGCAGTATTTT
CDR3aa: CASSLLTSGDTQYF

j_gene: TRBJ2-7
abundance: -
d_gene: -
v_gene: TRBV15
CDR3nt: TGTGCCACCAGCAGAGATACAGGGCCGTCCTACGAGCAGTACTTC
CDR3aa: CATSRDTGPSYEQYF

j_gene: TRBJ2-1
abundance: -
d_gene: -
v_gene: TRBV21-1
CDR3nt: TGTGCCAGCAGCAAAGAGGCTAGCGGAACACGCTCCTACAATGAGCAGTTCTTC
CDR3aa: CASSKEASGTRSYNEQFF

j_gene: TRBJ1-6
abundance: -
d_gene: -
v_gene: TRBV27
CDR3nt: TGTGCCAGCAGACCGGGACAATATAATTCACCCCTCCACTTT
CDR3aa: CASRPGQYNSPLHF

j_gene: TRBJ2-1
abundance: -
d_gene: -
v_gene: TRBV4-3
CDR3nt: TGCGCCAGCAGCCACACACCGGGACTCCCAGGGATATCCAATGAGCAGTTCTTC
CDR3aa: CASSHTPGLPGISNEQFF

j_gene: TRBJ1-1
abundance: -
d_gene: TRBD1
v_gene: TRBV28
CDR3nt: TGTGCCAGCAGTAACGACAGGGGGGGCACTGAAGCTTTCTTT
CDR3aa: CASSNDRGGTEAFF

j_gene: TRBJ2-2
abundance: few
d_gene: -
v_gene: TRBV5-4
CDR3nt: TGTGCCAGCAGCCGAGGGAGGAACACCGGGGAGCTGTTTTTT
CDR3aa: CASSRGRNTGELFF

j_gene: TRBJ2-7
abundance: -
d_gene: -
v_gene: TRBV11-2
CDR3nt: TGTGCCAGCAGCTTAGAGTCTGGTAGCGGCCCTTCTTCCCCTTACGAGCAGTACTTC
CDR3aa: CASSLESGSGPSSPYEQYF

j_gene: TRBJ1-5
abundance: -
d_gene: TRBD1
v_gene: TRBV7-2
CDR3nt: TGTGCCAGCAGCTTAGGACACAGGGGTAATCAGCCCCAGCATTTT
CDR3aa: CASSLGHRGNQPQHF

j_gene: TRBJ1-1
abundance: -
d_gene: -
v_gene: TRBV2
CDR3nt: TGTGCCAGCAGATTGGACAGGAACACTGAAGCTTTCTTT
CDR3aa: CASRLDRNTEAFF

j_gene: TRBJ2-7
abundance: -
d_gene: -
v_gene: TRBV2
CDR3nt: TGTGCCAGCAGTAAGCAGGGGCCCAGATACGAGCAGTACTTC
CDR3aa: CASSKQGPRYEQYF

j_gene: TRBJ2-2
abundance: -
d_gene: -
v_gene: TRBV7-2
CDR3nt: TGTGCCAGCAGCTTAGGCGGCGGGACCTCCACCGGGGAGCTGTTTTTT
CDR3aa: CASSLGGGTSTGELFF

j_gene: TRBJ1-5
abundance: few
d_gene: -
v_gene: TRBV20-1
CDR3nt: TGCAGTGCTAGTAAAAGGAATCCAGGGTATCAGCCCCAGCATTTT
CDR3aa: CSASKRNPGYQPQHF

j_gene: TRBJ1-2
abundance: -
d_gene: TRBD1
v_gene: TRBV19
CDR3nt: TGTGCCAGTAGTATAGACCCGGACAGGGGCGCTAACTATGGCTACACCTTC
CDR3aa: CASSIDPDRGANYGYTF

j_gene: TRBJ1-3
abundance: -
d_gene: -
v_gene: TRBV19
CDR3nt: TGTGCCAGTATAAGGAGCTCTGGAAACACCATATATTTT
CDR3aa: CASIRSSGNTIYF

j_gene: TRBJ1-1
abundance: -
d_gene: -
v_gene: TRBV28
CDR3nt: TGTGCCAGCACTAAGGGGGGGGCTGAAGCTTTCTTT
CDR3aa: CASTKGGAEAFF

j_gene: TRBJ1-4
abundance: once
d_gene: -
v_gene: TRBV5-4
CDR3nt: TGTGCCAGCAGCCGAGACACAGGGAAGGGTGAAAAACTGTTTTTT
CDR3aa: CASSRDTGKGEKLFF

j_gene: TRBJ2-5
abundance: -
d_gene: TRBD2
v_gene: TRBV7-8
CDR3nt: TGTGCCAGCAGCCCCGCCCTGACTAGCGGGGGGGCCAAGGAGACCCAGTACTTC
CDR3aa: CASSPALTSGGAKETQYF

j_gene: TRBJ2-5
abundance: -
d_gene: -
v_gene: TRBV7-9
CDR3nt: TGTGCCAGCAGCTACGGGGATGAGACCCAGTACTTC
CDR3aa: CASSYGDETQYF

j_gene: TRBJ1-5
abundance: once
d_gene: -
v_gene: TRBV18
CDR3nt: TGTGCCAGCTCACCGGAATCAGGGATCGGCAATCAGCCCCAGCATTTT
CDR3aa: CASSPESGIGNQPQHF

j_gene: TRBJ1-3
abundance: -
d_gene: -
v_gene: TRBV5-4
CDR3nt: TGTGCCAGCAGGGAGAGCTCTGGAAACACCATATATTTT
CDR3aa: CASRESSGNTIYF

j_gene: TRBJ2-3
abundance: once
d_gene: -
v_gene: TRBV9
CDR3nt: TGTGCCAGCAGCGTAGCTTCAGCCGGGTACCTCACAGATACGCAGTATTTT
CDR3aa: CASSVASAGYLTDTQYF

j_gene: TRBJ1-2
abundance: -
d_gene: TRBD1
v_gene: TRBV7-8
CDR3nt: TGTGCCAGCACCCGAGGCGGGACAGAGAACTATGGCTACACCTTC
CDR3aa: CASTRGGTENYGYTF

j_gene: TRBJ1-4
abundance: -
d_gene: -
v_gene: TRBV7-9
CDR3nt: TGTGCCAGCAGCTTGGGAGACCGGGAGATAAATGAAAAACTGTTTTTT
CDR3aa: CASSLGDREINEKLFF

j_gene: TRBJ1-5
abundance: -
d_gene: -
v_gene: TRBV3-1/TRBV3-2
CDR3nt: TGTGCCAGCAGCCATTCGGGGAATAGCAATCAGCCCCAGCATTTT
CDR3aa: CASSHSGNSNQPQHF

j_gene: TRBJ1-2
abundance: -
d_gene: TRBD1
v_gene: TRBV28
CDR3nt: TGTGCCAGCAGCTACGTACAGGGGATTGCATCCGGACCCACCTTC
CDR3aa: CASSYVQGIASGPTF

j_gene: TRBJ1-1
abundance: -
d_gene: -
v_gene: TRBV30
CDR3nt: TGTGCCTGGTGTGGGGGACATCTCACTGAAGCTTTCTTT
CDR3aa: CAWCGGHLTEAFF

j_gene: TRBJ1-1
abundance: -
d_gene: -
v_gene: TRBV19
CDR3nt: TGTGCCAGTAGTATAGGGGATGTAGGAAACAGGCGGAACACTGAAGCTTTCTTT
CDR3aa: CASSIGDVGNRRNTEAFF

j_gene: TRBJ2-3
abundance: -
d_gene: TRBD2
v_gene: TRBV3-1/TRBV3-2
CDR3nt: TGTGCCACCCGGACTAGCGGGACTGAGCAGTATTTT
CDR3aa: CATRTSGTEQYF

j_gene: TRBJ2-4
abundance: -
d_gene: -
v_gene: TRBV11-2
CDR3nt: TGTGCCAGCAGCCACTACAGGGCGGCCAAAAACATTCAGTACTTC
CDR3aa: CASSHYRAAKNIQYF

j_gene: TRBJ2-5
abundance: -
d_gene: TRBD2
v_gene: TRBV6-5
CDR3nt: TGTGCCAGCAGCCTAGCGGGATCCCAAGGAGAGACCCAGTACTTC
CDR3aa: CASSLAGSQGETQYF